The 4 T cell receptor beta chains in this list originate from one sample, sequenced in a study of PD-L1 blockade in urothelial cancer. Produced via immunoSEQ multiplex PCR; TCRdb's table is partial and in-frame only. The sample lists roughly 32,000 clones; around 84% were seen once. This specimen consisted of PBMCs, obtained around atezolizumab (anti-PD-L1) treatment. These receptors all come from a man between 60 and 70 years old with urothelial cancer.

This chain joins TRBV4-2 and TRBJ2-7; 7 bases fit TRBD2. The CDR3 extends over 18 amino acids. V dropped 3 bases and J dropped 3; count of bases not matched to a gene: 17. From germline, CDR1 is LGHNA and CDR2 YNFKEQ. CDR3 DNA: TGTGCCAGCAGCCACTCCTATCTGGCCAGCGGGGTCATCTACGAGCAGTACTTC. It codes for CASSHSYLASGVIYEQYF.

The gene calls are TRBV29-1 and TRBJ1-1; TRBD1 matches at 7 bases. The J segment lost 5 bases and the V segment lost 1 base, leaving 10 bases of the junction unmatched. Germline CDR1 is SQVTM and CDR2 is ANQGSEA. CDR3 length: 15 amino acids. The DNA of the CDR3 is TGCAGCGTTGAAGGAAACGACAGGGTGGGGACTGAAGCTTTCTTT. The encoded protein is CSVEGNDRVGTEAFF.

The rearrangement links TRBV7-6 to TRBJ1-5, with unresolved D. The ends were cut back, 5 bases at V and 9 bases at J, with 17 bases in the middle. The CDR3 extends over 14 amino acids. Germline CDR1 is SGHVS and CDR2 is FNYEAQ. For the CDR3, the DNA is TGTGCCAGCAGCCCCGGGGTAGGGTTAGGGCCCCAGCATTTT. Translated: CASSPGVGLGPQHF.

The chain has TRBV18 and TRBJ2-2; 10 bases are a match to TRBD1. The CDR3 loop spans 15 amino acids. The V segment lost 8 bases and the J segment 3 bases; nucleotides outside the gene matches: 6. Germline V gene data show CDR1 as KGHSH and CDR2 as LQKENI. Here the CDR3 reads CASRQGARDTGELFF. The CDR3 DNA reads as TGTGCCAGCCGACAGGGGGCGCGGGACACCGGGGAGCTGTTTTTT.